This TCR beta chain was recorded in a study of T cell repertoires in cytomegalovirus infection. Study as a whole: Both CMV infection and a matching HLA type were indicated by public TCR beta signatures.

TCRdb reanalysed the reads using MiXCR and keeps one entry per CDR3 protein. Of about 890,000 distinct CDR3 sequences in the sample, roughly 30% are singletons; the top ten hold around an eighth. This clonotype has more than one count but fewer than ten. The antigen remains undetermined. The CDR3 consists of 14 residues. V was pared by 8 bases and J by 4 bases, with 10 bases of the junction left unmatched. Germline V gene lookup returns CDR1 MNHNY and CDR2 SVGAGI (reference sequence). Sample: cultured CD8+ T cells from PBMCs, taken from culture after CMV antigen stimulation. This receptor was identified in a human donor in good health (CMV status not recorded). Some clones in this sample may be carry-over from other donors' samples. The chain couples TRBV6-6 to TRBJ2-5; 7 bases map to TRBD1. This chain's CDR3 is CASATGFLRETQYF. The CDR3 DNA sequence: TGTGCCAGCGCGACAGGGTTCCTTCGAGAGACCCAGTACTTC.